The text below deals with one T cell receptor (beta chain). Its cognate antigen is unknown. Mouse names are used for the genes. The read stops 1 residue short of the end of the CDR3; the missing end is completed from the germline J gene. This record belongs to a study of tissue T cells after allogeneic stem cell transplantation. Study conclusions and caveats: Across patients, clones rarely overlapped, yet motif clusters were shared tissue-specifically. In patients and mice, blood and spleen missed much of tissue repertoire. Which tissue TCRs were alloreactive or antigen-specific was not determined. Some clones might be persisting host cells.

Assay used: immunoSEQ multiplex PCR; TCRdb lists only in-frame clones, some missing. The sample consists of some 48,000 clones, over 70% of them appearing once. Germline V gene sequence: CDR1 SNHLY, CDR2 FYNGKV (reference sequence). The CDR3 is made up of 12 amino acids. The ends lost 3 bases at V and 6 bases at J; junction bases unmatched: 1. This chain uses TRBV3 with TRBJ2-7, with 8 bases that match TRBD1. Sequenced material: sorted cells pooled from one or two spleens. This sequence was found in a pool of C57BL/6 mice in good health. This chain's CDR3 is CASSLDRVEQYF. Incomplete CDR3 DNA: TGTGCCAGCAGCTTGGACAGGGTTGAACAGTAC.